The rows below give T cell receptor beta chains drawn from one sample of a study of T cell repertoires in cytomegalovirus infection. No antigens are known for them. MiXCR was run by TCRdb on the reads, yielding one entry per CDR3 protein. The data hold 650,000 to 900,000 distinct CDR3 sequences, with roughly 29% observed a single time. Source: cultured CD8+ T cells from PBMCs, taken from culture after CMV antigen stimulation. These receptors all stem from a human donor in good health (CMV status not recorded). Some clones in this sample may be carry-over from other donors' samples. Each CDR3 is given with its conserved first and last residue. D genes are given only for firm matches. Rows give clone size only sometimes, using once, few, many, or a class for an expanded clone.

cdr3_aa	cdr3_nt	clone_size	v_call	j_call	cdr3_length	d_call
CASSLGPQGGSYNEQFF	TGTGCCAGCAGCTTAGGCCCGCAAGGGGGTTCCTACAATGAGCAGTTCTTC	few	TRBV7-2	TRBJ2-1	17	-
CASSFGGGRNEQFF	TGTGCCAGCAGTTTTGGCGGGGGGCGGAATGAGCAGTTCTTC	few	TRBV12-3/TRBV12-4	TRBJ2-1	14	TRBD2
CAIGMTTEAFF	TGTGCCATCGGGATGACCACTGAAGCTTTCTTT	-	TRBV10-3	TRBJ1-1	11	-
CASSSTDFSGNTIYF	TGTGCCAGCAGCTCGACAGACTTCTCTGGAAACACCATATATTTT	many	TRBV7-6	TRBJ1-3	15	-
CASSQTGRLAKNIQYF	TGTGCCAGCAGCCAGACAGGGCGTTTAGCCAAAAACATTCAGTACTTC	-	TRBV11-2	TRBJ2-4	16	TRBD1
CASSSLHTRLDRNTEAFF	TGTGCCAGCAGCTCCCTCCATACTCGCCTCGACAGGAACACTGAAGCTTTCTTT	-	TRBV7-6	TRBJ1-1	18	-
CASSLALAGGGKNIQYF	TGTGCCAGCAGCTTAGCGCTTGCAGGGGGCGGCAAAAACATTCAGTACTTC	many	TRBV7-2	TRBJ2-4	17	TRBD1
CSARNLAGGPWGTGELFF	TGCAGTGCTAGAAACCTAGCGGGGGGGCCGTGGGGCACCGGGGAGCTGTTTTTT	-	TRBV20-1	TRBJ2-2	18	TRBD2
CASSLLGTSYF	TGTGCCAGCAGCTTATTAGGGACATCGTACTTC	few	TRBV7-2	TRBJ2-5	11	-
CASSYSMDRYEAFF	TGTGCCAGCAGTTACTCCATGGACAGATATGAAGCTTTCTTT	once	TRBV6-5	TRBJ1-1	14	-
CASGFGRQEDTEAFF	TGTGCTAGTGGTTTTGGTCGACAGGAAGACACTGAAGCTTTCTTT	few	TRBV12-5	TRBJ1-1	15	-
CASSQGIQSSYNEQFF	TGCGCCAGCAGCCAGGGGATTCAGAGCTCCTACAATGAGCAGTTCTTC	once	TRBV5-1	TRBJ2-1	16	-
CASILSGGGGADTQYF	TGTGCCAGCATCTTGTCCGGAGGGGGGGGCGCAGATACGCAGTATTTT	few	TRBV28	TRBJ2-3	16	-
CASSNIAGAFEETQYF	TGTGCCAGCAGCAACATAGCGGGGGCCTTTGAAGAGACCCAGTACTTC	-	TRBV7-3	TRBJ2-5	16	TRBD2
CASSLHLGGGSSYNEQFF	TGTGCCAGCAGTTTACATTTAGGCGGGGGGAGCTCCTACAATGAGCAGTTCTTC	-	TRBV27	TRBJ2-1	18	TRBD2
CASSSMGQGSTEAFF	TGTGCCAGCAGCTCCATGGGACAGGGAAGCACTGAAGCTTTCTTT	-	TRBV11-2	TRBJ1-1	15	TRBD1
CASSLSGGDTEAFF	TGTGCCAGCAGCTTATCAGGGGGCGATACTGAAGCTTTCTTT	many	TRBV7-6	TRBJ1-1	14	TRBD1
CASSQDRGGGYTF	TGTGCCAGCAGCCAAGATCGGGGTGGAGGCTACACCTTC	-	TRBV4-2	TRBJ1-2	13	-
CASSLTASHEQYF	TGTGCCAGCAGCTTGACTGCCTCTCACGAGCAGTACTTC	few	TRBV11-3	TRBJ2-7	13	-
CASSPIGQSNTEAFF	TGCGCCAGCAGCCCCATAGGACAGAGCAACACTGAAGCTTTCTTT	many	TRBV4-1	TRBJ1-1	15	-
CASSSPRDRGITGELFF	TGTGCCAGCAGTTCGCCCCGGGACAGGGGAATCACCGGGGAGCTGTTTTTT	-	TRBV6-1	TRBJ2-2	17	TRBD1
CASSRDNSTFSSYNEQFF	TGCGCCAGCAGTCGGGACAACTCAACCTTCAGCTCCTACAATGAGCAGTTCTTC	few	TRBV5-1	TRBJ2-1	18	-
CSARDRQLGKWNTEAFF	TGCAGTGCTAGAGATCGGCAGTTGGGGAAATGGAACACTGAAGCTTTCTTT	few	TRBV20-1	TRBJ1-1	17	-
CASSQAGTGFNEQFF	TGCGCCAGCAGCCAAGCCGGGACAGGGTTCAATGAGCAGTTCTTC	few	TRBV4-1	TRBJ2-1	15	TRBD1
CASSPGHVEAFF	TGTGCCAGCAGCCCGGGACATGTTGAAGCTTTCTTT	few	TRBV6-2/TRBV6-3	TRBJ1-1	12	-
CATSGRDRGRNEQFF	TGTGCCACCAGCGGCAGAGACAGGGGCAGGAATGAGCAGTTCTTC	-	TRBV15	TRBJ2-1	15	TRBD1
CASSPRPYGTEAFF	TGTGCCAGCAGCCCCCGCCCGTACGGCACTGAAGCTTTCTTT	-	TRBV11-2	TRBJ1-1	14	-
CASTFHEHSYEQYF	TGTGCCAGCACTTTTCACGAGCATTCGTACGAGCAGTACTTC	-	TRBV6-1	TRBJ2-7	14	-
CASSPFRAGSNEKLFF	TGTGCCAGCAGCCCATTCAGGGCAGGGTCTAATGAAAAACTGTTTTTT	many	TRBV7-8	TRBJ1-4	16	-
CASTDLGLETEAFF	TGTGCCAGCACCGACCTCGGACTGGAGACTGAAGCTTTCTTT	few	TRBV7-8	TRBJ1-1	14	-
CSARDYLYNEQFF	TGCAGTGCTAGAGATTATCTATACAATGAGCAGTTCTTC	-	TRBV20-1	TRBJ2-1	13	-
CASSYGSEQYF	TGTGCCAGCAGCTATGGCTCCGAGCAGTACTTC	few	TRBV6-6	TRBJ2-7	11	-
CASSLAGSNTEAFF	TGTGCCAGCAGCTTAGCCGGGAGCAACACTGAAGCTTTCTTT	many	TRBV7-2	TRBJ1-1	14	-
CASSFGSDRALLQETQYF	TGTGCCAGCAGTTTTGGGAGTGACAGGGCACTACTCCAAGAGACCCAGTACTTC	-	TRBV27	TRBJ2-5	18	TRBD1
CAARGQSYSGANVLTF	TGTGCAGCGAGGGGACAGTCATACTCTGGGGCCAACGTCCTGACTTTC	few	TRBV2	TRBJ2-6	16	TRBD1
CASSPITAGWNTEAFF	TGCGCCAGCAGCCCCATTACGGCAGGGTGGAACACTGAAGCTTTCTTT	-	TRBV4-1	TRBJ1-1	16	-
CASSDSMGQSYNEQFF	TGTGCCAGCAGTGACAGCATGGGACAGTCCTACAATGAGCAGTTCTTC	few	TRBV6-1	TRBJ2-1	16	TRBD1
CASSLSFGTSGAPFDTQYF	TGTGCCAGCAGCTTATCCTTTGGGACTAGCGGGGCCCCATTCGATACGCAGTATTTT	many	TRBV7-8	TRBJ2-3	19	TRBD2
CASSPKWGVGEQFF	TGTGCCAGCAGCCCTAAGTGGGGTGTTGGTGAGCAGTTCTTC	-	TRBV5-4	TRBJ2-1	14	-
CASSVDGGSYNEQFF	TGTGCCAGCAGCGTAGACGGGGGTTCCTACAATGAGCAGTTCTTC	few	TRBV9	TRBJ2-1	15	-
CASSASWGSPLHF	TGTGCCAGCAGTGCCTCTTGGGGGTCACCCCTCCACTTT	few	TRBV27	TRBJ1-6	13	-
CASRGDREFYNEQFF	TGTGCCAGCAGGGGAGACAGAGAGTTCTACAATGAGCAGTTCTTC	-	TRBV2	TRBJ2-1	15	-
CASSLVKAQGNTEAFF	TGTGCCAGCAGTTTGGTCAAGGCTCAGGGGAACACTGAAGCTTTCTTT	few	TRBV27	TRBJ1-1	16	-
CASNLSGGGRGEQFF	TGTGCCAGCAACCTCAGCGGGGGCGGGCGCGGGGAGCAGTTCTTC	many	TRBV7-8	TRBJ2-1	15	TRBD2